These 30 T cell receptor beta chains came from one sample sequenced in a study of blood T cell repertoires in COVID-19 (dated by TCRdb to 2018 to 2020). To prepare the library, the immunoSEQ multiplex PCR assay was applied. The table comes from immuneACCESS by way of TCRdb, which keeps in-frame sequences with V and J called. Part of the clones is missing from these tables; in studies checked, under half for an unresolved V gene and the rest for unknown reasons. The sample table holds 440,000 or so clones, of which around nine tenths were seen once. Approximately 1.5% of the sample is taken by the ten largest. Sequencing used peripheral blood. These receptors came from a woman between 40 and 55 years old with COVID-19, enrolled during active disease.

This chain joins TRBV3-1 (or the pseudogene TRBV3-2) and TRBJ1-5; TRBD1 might be the D (5 bases). This CDR3 has 12 residues. The ends were cut back, 4 bases at V and 6 bases at J, with 7 bases in the middle. The germline CDR1 and CDR2 sequences are LGHDT and YNNKEL (reference sequence). Here the CDR3 reads CASSPGGQPQHF. CDR3 nucleotide sequence: TGTGCCAGCAGCCCGGGGGGTCAGCCCCAGCATTTT.

This chain joins TRBV23-1 and TRBJ2-7; TRBD1 matches 8 bases. TRBV23-1 is an ORF for which the function is uncertain. The CDR3 consists of 16 residues. V was clipped by 2 bases and J by 0 bases; unmatched bases: 6. CDR3 coding DNA: TGCGCCAGCAGTCAACCGGACAGGGTTCCCTCCTACGAGCAGTACTTC. Its translation is CASSQPDRVPSYEQYF.

V usage is TRBV18 and J usage is TRBJ1-1, with TRBD1 matching over 7 bases. The V and J ends lost 2 bases and 3 bases, in that order; junction bases with no gene match: 9. Looked up from germline, CDR1 is KGHSH and CDR2 is LQKENI. This CDR3 is 16 amino acids long. CDR3 nucleotide sequence: TGTGCCAGCTCACCATTTACAGGGGCTTTGGACACTGAAGCTTTCTTT. Translating gives CASSPFTGALDTEAFF.

V and J are TRBV19 and TRBJ1-6; TRBD1 is a possible D gene (6 bases). V lost 4 bases and J 10 bases, leaving 20 bases between the germline ends. CDR3 length: 16 residues. Germline lookup yields CDR1 LNHDA and CDR2 SQIVND (reference sequence). The CDR3 region is CASSRTPDTGQSPLHF. The CDR3 DNA reads TGTGCCAGTAGTAGAACCCCGGATACAGGGCAATCACCCCTCCACTTT.

The chain has TRBV7-9 and TRBJ2-1, with D perhaps TRBD2 (5 bases). The CDR3 spans 15 residues. Trimming removed 5 bases from V and 5 bases from J, with 16 bases in between. In germline, CDR1 is SEHNR, CDR2 FQNEAQ (reference sequence). CDR3 in DNA: TGTGCCAGCAGCCTTGGGCTAGCCCCAAACAATGAGCAGTTCTTC. Translated: CASSLGLAPNNEQFF. The full variable domain, rest sourced from reference TRBV7-9 and TRBJ2-1, is DTGVSQNPRHKITKRGQNVTFRCDPISEHNRLYWYRQTLGQGPEFLTYFQNEAQLEKSRLLSDRFSAERPKGSFSTLEIQRTEQGDSAMYLCASSLGLAPNNEQFFGPGTRLTVL.

CDR3 loop: CASSQDKNYGYTF. CDR3 nucleotide sequence: TGTGCCAGCAGCCAAGACAAGAACTATGGCTACACCTTC. This rearrangement joins TRBV5-4 to TRBJ1-2; D not certain. This CDR3 is 13 amino acids long. Germline V gene data show CDR1 as SGHNT and CDR2 as YYREEE (reference sequence). V lost 4 bases to trimming and J lost 2 bases, with 9 bases between them.

A remark on this clone: An end of the junction does not agree with germline; a read error may underlie this. V gene TRBV7-7 combines with J gene TRBJ1-4, with D perhaps TRBD1 (5 bases). The germline gives CDR1 SSHAT, CDR2 FNYEAQ (reference sequence). The CDR3 consists of 13 residues. This CDR3 reads CASSSRAGEKLFF. For the CDR3, the DNA is TGTGCTAGCAGCTCCAGGGCCGGTGAAAAACTGTTTTTT.

CDR3 region: CASSSYRDTPVGAFF. DNA for the CDR3: TGTGCCAGCAGTTCCTACAGGGACACCCCCGTAGGGGCTTTCTTT. The V and J genes are TRBV27 and TRBJ1-1; maybe TRBD1 (6 bases). CDR3 length: 15 residues. Germline CDR1 reads MNHEY; CDR2 reads SMNVEV (reference sequence). The ends were cut back, 4 bases at V and 11 bases at J, with 23 bases in the middle.

This sequence joins TRBV6-1 and TRBJ1-5; D uncertain. Germline V lookup: CDR1 MNHNS, CDR2 SASEGT. V lost 0 bases and J 5 bases, leaving 8 bases between the germline ends. The CDR3 extends over 14 amino acids. The CDR3 spells CASSEAYLYQPQHF. The DNA for the CDR3 is TGTGCCAGCAGTGAAGCATATTTATATCAGCCCCAGCATTTT.

A few counts support this clone. This rearrangement joins TRBV27 to TRBJ2-7, with 10 bases fitting TRBD2. The CDR3 runs to 15 residues. V was clipped by 7 bases and J by 5 bases; unmatched bases: 11. CDR1 MNHEY and CDR2 SMNVEV come from the germline V gene (reference sequence). The chain's CDR3 is CASTPLGLAINEQYF. DNA for the CDR3: TGTGCCAGCACCCCCCTGGGACTAGCGATAAACGAGCAGTACTTC.

The chain employs TRBV5-4 and TRBJ2-3; the D is unclear. CDR3 length equals 14 residues. The germline V gene has CDR1 SGHNT and CDR2 YYREEE (reference sequence). Trimming cost V 1 base and J 3 bases, with 9 bases left between them. The CDR3 loop reads CASSLWSGTDTQYF. The CDR3 bases are TGTGCCAGCAGCTTGTGGTCGGGTACAGATACGCAGTATTTT.

The chain links TRBV4-1 to TRBJ2-3; 9 bases align to TRBD1. The germline gives CDR1 MGHRA, CDR2 YSYEKL. The V gene end was trimmed by 4 bases and the J gene end by 4 bases; junction bases not matched to a gene: 9. The CDR3 has 16 residues. This CDR3 is CASSLWTGEVPDTQYF. Here the CDR3 DNA reads TGCGCCAGCAGCCTCTGGACAGGGGAGGTCCCAGATACGCAGTATTTT.

This chain connects TRBV7-3 to TRBJ2-5, with D maybe TRBD2 (6 bases). The germline V gene encodes CDR1 SGHTA and CDR2 FQGTGA. The CDR3 extends over 15 amino acids. Trimming took 0 bases from V and 5 from J, leaving 13 bases between them. The CDR3 protein is CASSLTVGTPETQYF. The DNA of the CDR3 is TGTGCCAGCAGCTTAACGGTCGGGACTCCCGAGACCCAGTACTTC.

The genes are TRBV4-3 and TRBJ2-4; tentatively, D is TRBD2 (7 bases). The CDR3 is 20 residues long. CDR1 and CDR2 from the germline V gene are LGHNA and YSLEER. Trimming shortened V by 3 bases and J by 0 bases, and 24 bases separated the two germline ends. CDR3 amino acids: CASSQGREGVATLAKNIQYF. The CDR3 nucleotides are TGCGCCAGCAGCCAGGGTAGGGAGGGGGTAGCTACCCTAGCCAAAAACATTCAGTACTTC.

On this clone: A read error may account for a junction end that differs from germline. The chain has TRBV6-5 and TRBJ1-2, with TRBD1 matching 7 bases. The germline gives CDR1 MNHEY, CDR2 SVGAGI. The CDR3 is 13 amino acids. CDR3 loop: CASTYGQDYGYTF. As DNA, the CDR3 is TGTGCCAGCACTTACGGACAGGACTATGGCTACACCTTC.

The genes are TRBV7-8 and TRBJ1-2; D not certain. The V gene's germline CDR1 is SGHVS and CDR2 FQNEAQ. The CDR3 runs 14 residues. Trimming stripped 5 bases from V and 4 bases from J, with 14 bases between. The CDR3 sequence: CASSPPPGSYGYTF. The CDR3 nucleotides read TGTGCCAGCAGCCCCCCCCCGGGTAGCTATGGCTACACCTTC.

This chain joins TRBV6-5 and TRBJ1-2; D unclear. CDR3 length equals 14 residues. Looked up from germline, CDR1 is MNHEY and CDR2 is SVGAGI. The V end lost 5 bases, the J end lost 0 bases, and 10 bases lay between the germline ends. The CDR3 bases are TGTGCCAGCAGTATCCGGGGAACTAACTATGGCTACACCTTC. Residues: CASSIRGTNYGYTF.

The chain joins TRBV30 to TRBJ1-1; D is unresolved. Trimming pared 1 base from V and 2 bases from J, leaving 8 bases between. Germline loops: CDR1 GTSNPN, CDR2 SVGIG (reference sequence). The CDR3 has 13 amino acids. As DNA, the CDR3 is TGTGCCTGGAGTGGACAACCCAACACTGAAGCTTTCTTT. It specifies CAWSGQPNTEAFF. The full variable domain, in which reference TRBV30 and TRBJ1-1 provide the parts outside the CDR3, is SQTIHQWPATLVQPVGSPLSLECTVEGTSNPNLYWYRQAAGRGLQLLFYSVGIGQISSEVPQNLSASRPQDRQFILSSKKLLLSDSGFYLCAWSGQPNTEAFFGQGTRLTVV.

The rearrangement uses TRBV18 and TRBJ1-2; TRBD1 matches 9 bases. The CDR3 length is 17 residues. The germline V gene encodes CDR1 KGHSH and CDR2 LQKENI. After removal of 5 bases from V and 2 bases from J, the junction contained 12 bases not matched to a gene. The CDR3 here is CASSEGQGELWNYGYTF. The CDR3 DNA reads TGTGCCAGCTCAGAGGGACAGGGTGAGCTATGGAACTATGGCTACACCTTC.

The chain combines TRBV18 with TRBJ1-1; 9 nucleotides line up with TRBD1. Germline V gives CDR1 KGHSH, CDR2 LQKENI. Germline trimming cut 2 bases from V and 5 bases from J; bases unmatched to any gene: 6. The CDR3 loop spans 15 amino acids. This CDR3 reads CASSPGGTGYTEAFF. The CDR3, as DNA: TGTGCCAGCTCACCAGGCGGGACAGGGTATACTGAAGCTTTCTTT.

The chain couples TRBV10-3 to TRBJ1-1; D may be TRBD1 (5 bases). This CDR3 is built from 13 residues. Germline CDR1 is ENHRY and CDR2 is SYGVKD. Trimming took 7 bases from V and 1 from J, leaving 10 bases between them. CDR3 sequence reads: CAIIPDRNTEAFF. The CDR3 region has the DNA TGTGCCATCATTCCCGACAGGAACACTGAAGCTTTCTTT.

The chain has TRBV28 and TRBJ2-7; weak D call: TRBD2 (5 bases). Trimming pared 8 bases from V and 7 bases from J, leaving 21 bases between. CDR1 is MDHEN and CDR2 is SYDVKM in the germline V gene. This CDR3 is built from 14 residues. CDR3 coding DNA: TGTGCCAGCCATGTAACGGGAAGGAGTGGGGAGCAGTACTTC. Translating it yields CASHVTGRSGEQYF.

V gene TRBV30 combines with J gene TRBJ1-3, with unresolved D. Germline assignment: CDR1 GTSNPN and CDR2 SVGIG (reference sequence). This CDR3 has 13 amino acids. The V end lost 5 bases, the J end lost 4 bases, and 12 bases lay between the germline ends. The CDR3, as DNA: TGTGCCTGGGCCCGAAATAGAGGAAACACCATATATTTT. Its translation: CAWARNRGNTIYF.

The V gene is TRBV5-1, the J gene TRBJ1-1; D not certain. This CDR3 is 12 amino acids long. Trimming pared 1 base from V and 5 bases from J, leaving 6 bases between. Germline V gives CDR1 SGHRS, CDR2 YFSETQ. The CDR3: CASSLIDTEAFF. The CDR3 DNA sequence: TGCGCCAGCAGCTTGATAGATACTGAAGCTTTCTTT. The complete variable domain, with remaining parts taken from reference TRBV5-1 and TRBJ1-1, reads KAGVTQTPRYLIKTRGQQVTLSCSPISGHRSVSWYQQTPGQGLQFLFEYFSETQRNKGNFPGRFSGRQFSNSRSEMNVSTLELGDSALYLCASSLIDTEAFFGQGTRLTVV.

V gene TRBV6-2 or TRBV6-3 combines with J gene TRBJ1-1; 7 bases are shared with TRBD1. Germline-derived CDR1 and CDR2 are MNHEY and SVGEGT. This CDR3 comprises 14 residues. Unmatched junction bases numbered 12, after V lost 6 bases and J lost 8 bases. The CDR3 spells CASSDRRDSLEAFF. CDR3 in DNA: TGTGCCAGCAGCGATCGCAGGGACAGCCTAGAAGCTTTCTTT.

V usage is TRBV3-1 (or the pseudogene TRBV3-2) and J usage is TRBJ1-6; no clear D. The V end lost 5 bases, the J end lost 0 bases, and 14 bases lay between the germline ends. Germline CDR1 reads LGHDT; CDR2 reads YNNKEL (reference sequence). The CDR3 has 17 residues. The CDR3 nucleotides are TGTGCCAGCAGCTCATTCGAGGGCAGCTCCTATAATTCACCCCTCCACTTT. Translating it yields CASSSFEGSSYNSPLHF.

The J gene is TRBJ1-5, the V gene TRBV19; D perhaps matches TRBD1 (5 bases). This CDR3 has 16 residues. Germline V gives CDR1 LNHDA, CDR2 SQIVND (reference sequence). Trimming shortened V by 7 bases and J by 1 base, and 17 bases separated the two germline ends. The CDR3 is CASNNSGLKSNQPQHF. The CDR3, as DNA: TGTGCCAGTAATAATTCAGGGCTAAAGAGCAATCAGCCCCAGCATTTT.

CDR3 region: CASSQQLAGGSGETQYF. The CDR3 bases are TGTGCCAGCAGCCAACAACTAGCGGGAGGGTCTGGAGAGACCCAGTACTTC. The chain uses TRBV4-2 and TRBJ2-5, with TRBD2 matching over 13 bases. Germline V gene data show CDR1 as LGHNA and CDR2 as YNFKEQ. The CDR3 loop spans 17 amino acids. The V and J ends lost 2 bases and 4 bases, in that order; junction bases with no gene match: 7.

V and J are TRBV6-5 and TRBJ1-4; 10 bases align to TRBD1. From germline, CDR1 is MNHEY and CDR2 SVGAGI. V dropped 6 bases and J dropped 8; count of bases not matched to a gene: 3. The CDR3 has 13 residues. The CDR3 coding sequence is TGTGCCAGCAGGGGACAGGGGACCGAAAAACTGTTTTTT. Residues: CASRGQGTEKLFF.

The chain uses TRBV21-1 and TRBJ1-5; the D call in the table, TRBD1, was not verified against the DNA. TRBV21-1 is flagged as a pseudogene. The CDR3 has 14 amino acids. CDR3 bases: TGTGCCAGCAGCCCTCTTCTGACAGTCCAGCCCCAGCATTTT. Translating it yields CASSPLLTVQPQHF.